The rows below give T cell receptor beta chains drawn from one sample of a study of T cells in Graves' hyperthyroidism and ophthalmopathy. TCRdb recomputed calls from the multiplex PCR reads with MiXCR, one row per CDR3 protein. The sample shows some 600,000 distinct CDR3 sequences, around 14% of them seen only once. The sample consisted of blood. The source is a woman between 25 and 40 years old with Graves' hyperthyroidism that later progressed to Graves' ophthalmopathy. Each CDR3 is given with its conserved first and last residue. Each record gives: CDR3 length, V gene, D gene, J gene, clone size, CDR3 protein, CDR3 DNA. The D gene is left open where the match is weak. Some rows mark clone size as missing; the rest say once, few, many or name a class of expanded clone.

>12|TRBV14|TRBD1|TRBJ1-2|.
CASSHGTEGYTF
TGTGCCAGCAGCCATGGGACAGAGGGCTACACCTTC
>14|TRBV6-2/TRBV6-3|.|TRBJ2-5|few
CASKGGGMGETQYF
TGTGCCAGCAAAGGTGGGGGTATGGGGGAGACCCAGTACTTC
>11|TRBV30|.|TRBJ2-1|many
CAWTGYNEQFF
TGTGCCTGGACTGGCTACAATGAGCAGTTCTTC
>14|TRBV6-1|.|TRBJ1-1|many
CASSTQQTNTEAFF
TGTGCCAGCAGTACCCAGCAAACGAACACTGAAGCTTTCTTT
>15|TRBV28|.|TRBJ2-2|few
CASSLGGFDTGELFF
TGTGCCAGCAGTTTAGGAGGGTTTGACACCGGGGAGCTGTTTTTT
>15|TRBV4-1|TRBD1|TRBJ1-1|few
CASSLVQGVRAEAFF
TGCGCCAGCAGCCTAGTACAGGGGGTAAGGGCTGAAGCTTTCTTT
>12|TRBV20-1|TRBD2|TRBJ2-3|many
CSALAGVATQYF
TGCAGTGCACTAGCGGGAGTCGCTACGCAGTATTTT
>15|TRBV7-9|TRBD1|TRBJ1-3|many
CASSLQGATGNTIYF
TGTGCCAGCAGCCTACAGGGGGCTACGGGAAACACCATATATTTT
>14|TRBV20-1|.|TRBJ2-2|few
CSASGGVGTGELFF
TGCAGTGCTAGTGGGGGAGTGGGCACCGGGGAGCTGTTTTTT
>14|TRBV27|.|TRBJ1-2|.
CASSLRGAVYGYTF
TGTGCCAGCAGTTTAAGGGGGGCTGTGTATGGCTACACCTTC
>13|TRBV6-6|.|TRBJ2-1|few
CASSYPGTHEQFF
TGTGCCAGCAGTTACCCTGGGACGCATGAGCAGTTCTTC
>16|TRBV7-8|.|TRBJ2-2|many
CASSPHTAANTGELFF
TGTGCCAGCAGCCCGCACACGGCCGCGAACACCGGGGAGCTGTTTTTT
>17|TRBV19|TRBD2|TRBJ2-1|many
CASSTHQGTSGSYPQFF
TGTGCCAGTAGTACACACCAGGGGACTAGCGGGTCCTACCCCCAGTTCTTC
>13|TRBV29-1|.|TRBJ1-1|few
CSVEGLRETEAFF
TGCAGCGTTGAAGGTCTCAGGGAAACTGAAGCTTTCTTT
>19|TRBV7-2|TRBD2|TRBJ2-1|many
CASSLIPLRTSGRANEQFF
TGTGCCAGCAGCTTAATCCCGCTAAGGACTAGCGGGAGGGCAAATGAGCAGTTCTTC
>12|TRBV20-1|.|TRBJ2-7|many
CSARPPDHEQYF
TGCAGTGCCCGACCTCCGGACCACGAGCAGTACTTC
>12|TRBV6-2/TRBV6-3|.|TRBJ2-5|few
CASSAAAETQYF
TGTGCCAGCAGTGCCGCGGCAGAGACCCAGTACTTC
>15|TRBV6-1|TRBD1|TRBJ1-6|.
CASSTGTGISSPLHF
TGTGCCAGCAGCACCGGGACAGGGATTAGTTCACCCCTCCACTTT
>13|TRBV2|.|TRBJ2-1|many
CASREGGLNEQFF
TGTGCCAGCAGGGAGGGGGGACTCAATGAGCAGTTCTTC
>15|TRBV28|TRBD1|TRBJ2-7|many
CASRDRQGRSHEQYF
TGTGCCAGCAGAGATAGACAGGGGAGATCCCACGAGCAGTACTTC
>14|TRBV27|.|TRBJ1-2|many
CASSLSSGYVGYTF
TGTGCCAGCAGTTTATCCTCGGGGTATGTTGGCTACACCTTC
>19|TRBV19|TRBD2|TRBJ2-3|many
CASSIVKREGRLGTDTQYF
TGTGCCAGTAGTATAGTAAAGCGGGAGGGCCGATTAGGCACAGATACGCAGTATTTT
>10|TRBV19|.|TRBJ2-1|many
CASQGTEQFF
TGTGCCAGCCAGGGGACTGAGCAGTTCTTC
>13|TRBV12-3/TRBV12-4|TRBD2|TRBJ2-1|.
CASRVGDRGLAEF
TGTGCCAGTCGCGTGGGTGACAGGGGACTAGCGGAGTTC
>12|TRBV12-3/TRBV12-4|TRBD1|TRBJ1-1|many
CASSSDRELAFF
TGTGCCAGCAGTTCCGACAGGGAGCTCGCTTTCTTT
>17|TRBV6-2/TRBV6-3|.|TRBJ1-2|.
CASSYEAFLLPFYGYTF
TGTGCCAGCAGTTATGAGGCCTTCCTCTTACCCTTCTATGGCTACACCTTC
>14|TRBV5-4|.|TRBJ2-3|few
CASSRPEAADTQYF
TGTGCCAGCAGCCGGCCTGAGGCAGCAGATACGCAGTATTTT
>14|TRBV5-1|.|TRBJ1-3|many
CASSEGGSGNTIYF
TGCGCCAGCAGCGAGGGGGGCTCTGGAAACACCATATATTTT
>17|TRBV11-3|TRBD2|TRBJ2-2|.
CASSLVAGGSNTGELFF
TGTGCCAGCAGCTTAGTTGCGGGAGGGTCGAACACCGGGGAGCTGTTTTTT
>15|TRBV19|TRBD2|TRBJ2-4|.
CASSILAGGQNIQYF
TGTGCCAGTAGCATCCTAGCGGGAGGTCAAAACATTCAGTACTTC
>15|TRBV6-5|TRBD1|TRBJ1-1|.
CASSYSSRGDTEAFF
TGTGCCAGCAGTTACTCGTCCAGGGGGGACACTGAAGCTTTCTTT
>14|TRBV2|.|TRBJ2-1|many
CATNQGGEVGEQFF
TGTGCCACCAACCAGGGGGGCGAAGTAGGTGAGCAGTTCTTC
>13|TRBV19|.|TRBJ2-7|few
CASSTLDRSEQYF
TGTGCCAGTAGTACTCTTGACCGCTCCGAGCAGTACTTC
>15|TRBV20-1|TRBD2|TRBJ2-1|many
CSAPTSGRGAIEQFF
TGCAGTGCACCGACTAGCGGGAGAGGGGCAATTGAGCAGTTCTTC
>13|TRBV6-1|TRBD1|TRBJ1-1|few
CASSSVGQVEAFF
TGTGCCAGCAGTTCAGTCGGACAGGTTGAAGCTTTCTTT
>17|TRBV19|.|TRBJ2-1|many
CASTQRRVTPSYNEQFF
TGTGCCAGTACCCAAAGGAGGGTTACCCCCTCCTACAATGAGCAGTTCTTC
>15|TRBV29-1|.|TRBJ2-2|few
CSASLALSNTGELFF
TGCAGCGCCTCACTAGCCCTCTCGAACACCGGGGAGCTGTTTTTT
>16|TRBV3-1|.|TRBJ1-1|many
CASSQVRNRLNTEAFF
TGTGCCAGCAGCCAAGTCAGGAACAGACTGAACACTGAAGCTTTCTTT
>15|TRBV27|.|TRBJ2-7|.
CASSFGLHGAYEQYF
TGTGCCAGCAGTTTCGGTCTTCACGGTGCCTACGAGCAGTACTTC
>14|TRBV24-1|TRBD2|TRBJ2-1|few
CATSDSGSGNEQFF
TGTGCCACCTCGGATAGCGGGAGTGGGAATGAGCAGTTCTTC
>15|TRBV7-9|.|TRBJ2-1|many
CASSLSESSYNEQFF
TGTGCCAGCAGCTTAAGCGAGAGCTCCTACAATGAGCAGTTCTTC
>14|TRBV2|.|TRBJ2-5|many
CASSDPGTQETQYF
TGTGCCAGCAGTGACCCAGGGACCCAAGAGACCCAGTACTTC
>15|TRBV12-3/TRBV12-4|TRBD2|TRBJ2-7|.
CASSRTSGRGDEQYF
TGTGCCAGCAGCAGGACTAGCGGGAGGGGCGATGAGCAGTACTTC
>19|TRBV7-8|TRBD2|TRBJ2-2|few
CASDPPLGLALSNTGELFF
TGTGCCAGCGACCCCCCCCTAGGACTAGCGCTCTCGAACACCGGGGAGCTGTTTTTT
>15|TRBV30|.|TRBJ1-1|many
CAWSVRSGASTEAFF
TGTGCCTGGAGTGTACGTTCAGGGGCGAGCACTGAAGCTTTCTTT
>14|TRBV19|.|TRBJ1-2|many
CASNGVRLFDGYTF
TGTGCCAGCAATGGAGTCAGGCTTTTTGATGGCTACACCTTC
>13|TRBV6-1|.|TRBJ2-3|few
CASSAGYTDTQYF
TGTGCCAGCAGCGCAGGTTACACAGATACGCAGTATTTT
>14|TRBV19|.|TRBJ2-4|few
CASSIIDYKNIQYF
TGTGCCAGTAGTATAATCGACTATAAAAACATTCAGTACTTC
>14|TRBV24-1|.|TRBJ1-5|many
CATSDFSSNQPQHF
TGTGCCACCAGTGATTTTTCGTCAAATCAGCCCCAGCATTTT
>17|TRBV12-5|TRBD2|TRBJ2-1|many
CASGLGYGTSGPNEQFF
TGTGCTAGTGGTTTGGGGTATGGGACTAGCGGGCCAAATGAGCAGTTCTTC
>16|TRBV6-1|.|TRBJ2-4|many
CASKRQASGAKNIQYF
TGTGCCAGCAAACGACAAGCTAGTGGAGCCAAAAACATTCAGTACTTC
>16|TRBV11-2|.|TRBJ1-2|many
CASSLDHGSPLYGYTF
TGTGCCAGCAGCTTAGATCATGGTTCACCCCTCTATGGCTACACCTTC
>15|TRBV24-1|.|TRBJ2-2|many
CATSDSTRGPGELFF
TGTGCCACCAGTGATTCAACTCGCGGCCCCGGGGAGCTGTTTTTT
>15|TRBV3-1|.|TRBJ2-7|many
CASSQEKTPTYEQYF
TGTGCCAGCAGCCAAGAGAAGACTCCCACCTACGAGCAGTACTTC
>14|TRBV10-3|.|TRBJ1-1|many
CAISESPGGTEAFF
TGTGCCATCAGTGAGTCCCCTGGGGGCACTGAAGCTTTCTTT
>16|TRBV11-3|.|TRBJ1-1|many
CASSLAETGVNTEAFF
TGTGCCAGCAGCTTAGCGGAGACGGGAGTGAACACTGAAGCTTTCTTT
>15|TRBV20-1|.|TRBJ1-6|few
CSASVLDSRDSPLHF
TGCAGTGCTAGTGTACTGGACAGTCGCGATTCACCCCTCCACTTT
>18|TRBV19|TRBD1|TRBJ1-1|.
CASSSRGQGRESDTEAFF
TGTGCCAGTAGTTCTAGGGGGCAGGGGAGGGAGTCGGACACTGAAGCTTTCTTT